This T cell receptor beta chain came from a study of technical replicates of blood from a handful of donors. TCRdb's copy holds only in-frame clones and misses some; the assay was immunoSEQ multiplex PCR. The sample has over 65,000 clones, around 94% seen once; the top ten hold over 0.25%. Trimming pared 1 base from V and 2 bases from J, leaving 15 bases between. The germline V gene encodes CDR1 SGHRS and CDR2 YFSETQ. This CDR3 region has 16 residues. The TCR sequence derives from a human donor in good health. Material for sequencing was T cells isolated from PBMCs. V is TRBV5-1 and J is TRBJ2-5; perhaps TRBD1 as D (5 bases). CDR3 in amino acids: CASSLYSTARQETQYF. The CDR3 DNA reads TGCGCCAGCAGCTTGTATTCGACAGCTAGACAAGAGACCCAGTACTTC.